This T cell receptor (beta chain) was sequenced for a study of shared clonotypes between healthy human individuals. Study-level findings and limits: When naive CD4 clonotypes were compared across a few donors, about 4.9% were shared.

Researchers divided each subset's genomic DNA evenly across several immunoSEQ plates. This table comes from immunoSEQ multiplex PCR, and its TCRdb copy is limited to in-frame clones, with some not included. The sample yields about 600,000 clones, almost 97% seen once. Turning to this clone: Its specificity is unknown.

This clonotype was sampled from a young woman in good health. The sample taken for sequencing was naive CD4+ T cells sorted from blood. The sample's subset: CD45RA+ positively selected.

The CDR3 protein is CASSPPQRTPYEQYF. The DNA for the CDR3 is TGTGCCAGCAGCCCCCCCCAGCGCACCCCCTACGAGCAGTACTTC. The V gene is TRBV7-3, the J gene TRBJ2-7, with D uncertain. The germline gives CDR1 SGHTA, CDR2 FQGTGA. Trimming shortened V by 5 bases and J by 2 bases, and 16 bases separated the two germline ends. The CDR3 is 15 residues long.